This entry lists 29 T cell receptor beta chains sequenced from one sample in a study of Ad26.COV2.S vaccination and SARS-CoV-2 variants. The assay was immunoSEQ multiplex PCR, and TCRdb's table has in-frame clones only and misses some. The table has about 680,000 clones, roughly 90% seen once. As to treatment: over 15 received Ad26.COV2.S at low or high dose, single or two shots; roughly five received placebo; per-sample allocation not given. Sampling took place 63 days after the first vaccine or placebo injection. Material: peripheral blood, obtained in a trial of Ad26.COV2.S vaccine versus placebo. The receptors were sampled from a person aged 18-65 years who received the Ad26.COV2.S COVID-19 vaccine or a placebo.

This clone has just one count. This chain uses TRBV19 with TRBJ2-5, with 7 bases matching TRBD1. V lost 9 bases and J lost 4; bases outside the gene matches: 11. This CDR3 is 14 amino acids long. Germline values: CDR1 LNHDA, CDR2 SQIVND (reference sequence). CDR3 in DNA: TGTGCCAGCACGGGCCCGACAGGGACAGAGACCCAGTACTTC. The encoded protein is CASTGPTGTETQYF.

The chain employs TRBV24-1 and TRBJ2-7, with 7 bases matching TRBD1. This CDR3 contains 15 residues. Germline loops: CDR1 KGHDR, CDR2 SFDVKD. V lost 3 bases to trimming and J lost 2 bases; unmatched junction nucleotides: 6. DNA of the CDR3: TGTGCCACCAGTGATAGCTGGACAGGTACCTACGAGCAGTACTTC. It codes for CATSDSWTGTYEQYF.

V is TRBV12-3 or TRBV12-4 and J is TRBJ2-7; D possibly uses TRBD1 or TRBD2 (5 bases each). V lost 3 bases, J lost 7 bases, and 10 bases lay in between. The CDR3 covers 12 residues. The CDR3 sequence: CASSFRGGEQYF. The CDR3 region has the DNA TGTGCCAGCAGTTTTAGGGGCGGGGAGCAGTACTTC.

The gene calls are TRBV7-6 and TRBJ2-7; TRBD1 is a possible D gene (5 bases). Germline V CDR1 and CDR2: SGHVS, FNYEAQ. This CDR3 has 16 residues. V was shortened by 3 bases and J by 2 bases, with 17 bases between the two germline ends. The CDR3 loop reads CASSFDPAGNTYEQYF. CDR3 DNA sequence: TGTGCCAGCAGCTTTGATCCCGCAGGGAATACCTACGAGCAGTACTTC.

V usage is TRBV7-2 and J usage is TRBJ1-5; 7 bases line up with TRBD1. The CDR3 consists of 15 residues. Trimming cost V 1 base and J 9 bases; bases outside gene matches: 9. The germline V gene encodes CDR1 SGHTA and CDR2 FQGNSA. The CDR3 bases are TGTGCCAGCAGCTTAGGTGGGGACAGTGGTTGGCCCCAGCATTTT. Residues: CASSLGGDSGWPQHF.

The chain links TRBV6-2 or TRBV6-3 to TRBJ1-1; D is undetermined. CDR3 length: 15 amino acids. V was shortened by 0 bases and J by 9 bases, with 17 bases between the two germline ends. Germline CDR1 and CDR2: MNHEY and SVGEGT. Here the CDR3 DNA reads TGTGCCAGCAGTTACTCGGGAGGTTGGGCAGCAAAAGCTTTCTTT. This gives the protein CASSYSGGWAAKAFF.

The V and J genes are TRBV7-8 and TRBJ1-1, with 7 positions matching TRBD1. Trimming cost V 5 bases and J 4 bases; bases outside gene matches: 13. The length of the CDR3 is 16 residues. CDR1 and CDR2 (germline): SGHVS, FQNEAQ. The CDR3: CASSQPKQGLITEAFF. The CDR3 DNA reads TGTGCCAGCAGCCAACCAAAACAGGGGTTGATCACTGAAGCTTTCTTT.

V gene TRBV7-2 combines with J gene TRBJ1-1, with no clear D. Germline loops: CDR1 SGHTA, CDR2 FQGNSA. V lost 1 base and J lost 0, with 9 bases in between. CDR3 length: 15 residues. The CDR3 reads CASSLVSAMNTEAFF. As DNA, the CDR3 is TGTGCCAGCAGCTTAGTGTCAGCCATGAACACTGAAGCTTTCTTT.

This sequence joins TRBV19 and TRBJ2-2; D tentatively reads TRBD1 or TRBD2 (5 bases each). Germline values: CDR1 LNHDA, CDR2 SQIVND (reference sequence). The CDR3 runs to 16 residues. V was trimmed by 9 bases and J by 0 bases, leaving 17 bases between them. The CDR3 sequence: CASINRDPTNTGELFF. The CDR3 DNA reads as TGTGCCAGCATTAACCGGGACCCCACGAACACCGGGGAGCTGTTTTTT. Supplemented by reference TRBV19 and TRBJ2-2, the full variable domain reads DGGITQSPKYLFRKEGQNVTLSCEQNLNHDAMYWYRQDPGQGLRLIYYSQIVNDFQKGDIAEGYSVSREKKESFPLTVTSAQKNPTAFYLCASINRDPTNTGELFFGEGSRLTVL.

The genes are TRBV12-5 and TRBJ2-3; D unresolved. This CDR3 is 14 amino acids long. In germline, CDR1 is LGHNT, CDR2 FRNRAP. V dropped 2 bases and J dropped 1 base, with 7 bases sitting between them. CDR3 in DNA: TGTGCTAGTGGTTTGACCCCTGGCACAGATACGCAGTATTTT. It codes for CASGLTPGTDTQYF.

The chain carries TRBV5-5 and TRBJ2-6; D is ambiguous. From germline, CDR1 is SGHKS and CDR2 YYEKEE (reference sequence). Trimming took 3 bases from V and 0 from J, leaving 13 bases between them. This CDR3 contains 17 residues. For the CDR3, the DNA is TGTGCCAGCAGCTCGGAGCAGAAAGTCTCTGGGGCCAACGTCCTGACTTTC. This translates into CASSSEQKVSGANVLTF.

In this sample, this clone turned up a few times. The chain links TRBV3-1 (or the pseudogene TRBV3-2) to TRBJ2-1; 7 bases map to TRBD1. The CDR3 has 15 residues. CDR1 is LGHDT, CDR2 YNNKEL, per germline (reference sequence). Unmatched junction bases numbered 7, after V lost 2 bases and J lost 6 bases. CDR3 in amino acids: CASSQSNDRVNEQFF. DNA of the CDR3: TGTGCCAGCAGCCAATCAAACGACAGGGTCAATGAGCAGTTCTTC.

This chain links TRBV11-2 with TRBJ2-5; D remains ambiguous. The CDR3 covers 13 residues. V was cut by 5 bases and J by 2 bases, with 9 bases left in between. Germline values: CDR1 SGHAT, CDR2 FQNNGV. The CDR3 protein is CASSGALQETQYF. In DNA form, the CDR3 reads TGTGCCAGCAGCGGAGCGCTACAAGAGACCCAGTACTTC.

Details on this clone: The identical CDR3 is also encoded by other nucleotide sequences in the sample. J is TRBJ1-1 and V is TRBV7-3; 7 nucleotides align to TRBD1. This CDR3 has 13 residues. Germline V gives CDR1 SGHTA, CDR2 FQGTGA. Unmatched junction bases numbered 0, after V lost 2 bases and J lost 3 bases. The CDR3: CASSLQGDTEAFF. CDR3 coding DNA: TGTGCCAGCAGCTTACAGGGGGACACTGAAGCTTTCTTT.

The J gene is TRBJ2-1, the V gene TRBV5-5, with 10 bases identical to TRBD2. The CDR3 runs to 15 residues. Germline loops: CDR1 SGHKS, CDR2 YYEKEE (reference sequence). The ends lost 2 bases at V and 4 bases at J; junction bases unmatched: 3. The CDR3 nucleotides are TGTGCCAGCAGCTTTGGACTAGCGGATTACAATGAGCAGTTCTTC. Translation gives CASSFGLADYNEQFF.

The CDR3 protein is CASSLLGSNQPQHF. In DNA form, the CDR3 reads TGTGCCAGCAGTTTACTAGGGAGCAATCAGCCCCAGCATTTT. The gene calls are TRBV27 and TRBJ1-5; no clear D. V gave up 2 bases and J gave up 1 base, with 6 bases separating them. The CDR3 loop spans 14 amino acids. The germline gives CDR1 MNHEY, CDR2 SMNVEV (reference sequence).

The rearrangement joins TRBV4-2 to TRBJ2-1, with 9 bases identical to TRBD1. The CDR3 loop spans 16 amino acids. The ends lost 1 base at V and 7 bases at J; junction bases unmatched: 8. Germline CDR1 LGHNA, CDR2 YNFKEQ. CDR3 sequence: CASSQVGQGIINEQFF. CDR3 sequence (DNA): TGTGCCAGCAGCCAAGTCGGACAGGGGATTATTAATGAGCAGTTCTTC.

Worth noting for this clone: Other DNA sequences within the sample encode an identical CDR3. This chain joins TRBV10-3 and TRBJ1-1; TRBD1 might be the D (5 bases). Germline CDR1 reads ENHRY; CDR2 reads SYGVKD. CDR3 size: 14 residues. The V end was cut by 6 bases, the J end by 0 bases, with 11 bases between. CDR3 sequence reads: CAISSPGVNTEAFF. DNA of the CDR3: TGTGCCATCAGCTCGCCGGGGGTGAACACTGAAGCTTTCTTT.

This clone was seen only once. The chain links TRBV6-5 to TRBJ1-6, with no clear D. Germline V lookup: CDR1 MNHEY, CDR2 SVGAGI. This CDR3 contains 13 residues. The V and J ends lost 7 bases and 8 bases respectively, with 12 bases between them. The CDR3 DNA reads TGTGCCAGCACGTTCCGGGAGGATTCACCCCTCCACTTT. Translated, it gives CASTFREDSPLHF.

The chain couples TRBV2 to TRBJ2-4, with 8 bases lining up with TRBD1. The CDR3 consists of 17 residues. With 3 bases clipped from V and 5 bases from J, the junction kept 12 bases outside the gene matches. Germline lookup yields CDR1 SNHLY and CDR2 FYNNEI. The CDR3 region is CASSDPGQGAVENIQYF. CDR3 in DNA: TGTGCCAGCAGTGACCCCGGGCAGGGGGCCGTGGAAAACATTCAGTACTTC.

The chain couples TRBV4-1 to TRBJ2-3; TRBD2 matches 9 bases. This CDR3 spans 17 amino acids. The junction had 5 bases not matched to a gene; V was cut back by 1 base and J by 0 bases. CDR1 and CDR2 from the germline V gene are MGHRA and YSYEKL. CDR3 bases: TGCGCCAGCAGCCAAGCTGTTAGCGGGAGAAGCACAGATACGCAGTATTTT. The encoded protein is CASSQAVSGRSTDTQYF.

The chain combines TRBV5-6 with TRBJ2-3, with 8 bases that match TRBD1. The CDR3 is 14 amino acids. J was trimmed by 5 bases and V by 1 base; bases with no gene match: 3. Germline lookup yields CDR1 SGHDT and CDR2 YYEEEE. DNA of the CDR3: TGTGCCAGCAGCTTGCCCGGACAGGGAGATACGCAGTATTTT. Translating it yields CASSLPGQGDTQYF.

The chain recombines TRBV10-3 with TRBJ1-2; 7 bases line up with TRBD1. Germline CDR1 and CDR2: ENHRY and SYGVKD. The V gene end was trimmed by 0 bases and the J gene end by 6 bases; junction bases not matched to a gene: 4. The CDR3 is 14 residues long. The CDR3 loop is CAISESGTDDGYTF. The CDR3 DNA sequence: TGTGCCATCAGTGAGTCGGGGACAGACGATGGCTACACCTTC.

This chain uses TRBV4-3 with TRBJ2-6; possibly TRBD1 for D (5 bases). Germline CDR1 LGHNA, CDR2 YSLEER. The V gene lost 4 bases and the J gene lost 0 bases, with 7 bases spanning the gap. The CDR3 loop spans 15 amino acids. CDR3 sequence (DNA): TGCGCCAGCAGCCCAGGGTCCTCTGGGGCCAACGTCCTGACTTTC. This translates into CASSPGSSGANVLTF.

CDR3 nucleotide sequence: TGTGCCAGCTCACCAAAGGTACAGGGACTTCCGAATGAGCAGTTCTTC. This sequence encodes CASSPKVQGLPNEQFF. The rearrangement links TRBV18 to TRBJ2-1; TRBD1 or TRBD2 may be the D gene (6 bases each). Germline assignment: CDR1 KGHSH and CDR2 LQKENI. The V end lost 2 bases, the J end lost 7 bases, and 18 bases lay between the germline ends. The CDR3 spans 16 residues.

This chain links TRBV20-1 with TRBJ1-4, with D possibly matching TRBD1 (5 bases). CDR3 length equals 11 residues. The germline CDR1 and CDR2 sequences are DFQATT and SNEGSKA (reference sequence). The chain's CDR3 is CSPREEEKLFF. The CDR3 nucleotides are TGCAGCCCCAGGGAGGAGGAAAAACTGTTTTTT.

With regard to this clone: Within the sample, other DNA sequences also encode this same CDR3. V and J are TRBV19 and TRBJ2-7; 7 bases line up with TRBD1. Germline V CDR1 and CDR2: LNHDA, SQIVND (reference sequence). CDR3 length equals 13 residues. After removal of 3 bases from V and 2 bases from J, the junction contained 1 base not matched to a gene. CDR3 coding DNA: TGTGCCAGTAGTATTGGACAGGCCTACGAGCAGTACTTC. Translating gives CASSIGQAYEQYF.

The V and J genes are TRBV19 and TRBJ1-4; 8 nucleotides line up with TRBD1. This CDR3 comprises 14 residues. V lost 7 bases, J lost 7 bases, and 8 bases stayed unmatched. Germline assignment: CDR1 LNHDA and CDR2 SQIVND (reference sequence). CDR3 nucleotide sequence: TGTGCCAGTATTTCAGGGGGCGCCGGTGAAAAACTGTTTTTT. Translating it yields CASISGGAGEKLFF.

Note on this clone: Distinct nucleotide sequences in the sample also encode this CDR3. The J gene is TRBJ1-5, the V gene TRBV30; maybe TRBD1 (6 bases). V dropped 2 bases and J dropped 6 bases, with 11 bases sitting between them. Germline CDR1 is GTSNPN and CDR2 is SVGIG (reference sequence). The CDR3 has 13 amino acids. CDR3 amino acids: CAWSSGRGQPQHF. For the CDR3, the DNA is TGTGCCTGGAGTAGTGGCAGGGGTCAGCCCCAGCATTTT.